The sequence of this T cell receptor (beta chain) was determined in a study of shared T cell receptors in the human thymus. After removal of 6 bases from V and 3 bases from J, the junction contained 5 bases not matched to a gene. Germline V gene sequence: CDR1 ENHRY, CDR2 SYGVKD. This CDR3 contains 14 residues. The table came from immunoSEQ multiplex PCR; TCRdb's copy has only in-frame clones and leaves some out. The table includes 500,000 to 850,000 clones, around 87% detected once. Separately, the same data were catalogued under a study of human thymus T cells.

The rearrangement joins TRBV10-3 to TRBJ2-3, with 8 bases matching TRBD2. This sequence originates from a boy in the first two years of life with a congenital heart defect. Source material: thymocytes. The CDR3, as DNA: TGTGCCATCAGCCCGCGGGGGGAGACAGATACGCAGTATTTT. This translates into CAISPRGETDTQYF.